This TCR beta chain was identified during a study of STAT3 mutations in large granular lymphocyte leukemia. Overall study results and limits: Sampling intervals varied between patients and samples. At least one immunodominant TCR beta clonotype appeared in every T-cell large granular lymphocyte leukemia patient. Samples missed the first appearance of the clone.

Concerning this clone: Its antigen remains unidentified.

The assay was immunoSEQ multiplex PCR, and TCRdb's table has in-frame clones only and misses some. The repertoire holds 10,000 to 15,000 clones, with over 85% as singletons. Specimen: peripheral blood mononuclear cells. The sequence derives from a man between 35 and 55 years old with T-cell large granular lymphocyte leukemia. Some clones in this sample may be carry-over from other donors' samples.

The CDR3 is CASSIARNTEAFF. The CDR3 DNA reads as TGTGCCAGTAGTATAGCGAGGAACACTGAAGCTTTCTTT. The chain joins TRBV19 to TRBJ1-1; no firm D call. With 1 base removed from V and 1 base from J, the gap between germline ends came to 4 bases. The CDR3 consists of 13 residues. CDR1 LNHDA and CDR2 SQIVND come from the germline V gene (reference sequence).